These T cell receptor beta chains were read from a single sample in a study of spatial heterogeneity in lung cancer. TCRdb processed the 5' RACE reads anew with MiXCR; each CDR3 protein has one entry. The top ten clones hold over 8.5% of a sample with about 48,000 distinct CDR3 sequences, 5.3% of them seen once. Sequencing used PBMCs, obtained at surgery. The origin of the receptors is a male donor with early-stage non-small cell lung cancer. Each CDR3 is given with its conserved first and last residue. D genes are given only for firm matches. Clone size is stated in some rows and not others, as once, few, many or a class when expanded.

D: TRBD2
size: many
length: 17
V: TRBV25-1
J: TRBJ2-1
DNA: TGTGCCAGCAGTGAATACAAGACTAGCGGGGGGTACAATGAGCAGTTCTTC
CDR3: CASSEYKTSGGYNEQFF

D: NA
size: many
length: 14
V: TRBV19
J: TRBJ2-7
DNA: TGTGCCAGTAGTATAGGGGTGGAGACCTACGAGCAGTACTTC
CDR3: CASSIGVETYEQYF

D: NA
size: many
length: 13
V: TRBV6-1
J: TRBJ1-1
DNA: TGTGCCAGCACGGGGCCTTGGGGCACTGAAGCTTTCTTT
CDR3: CASTGPWGTEAFF

D: NA
size: once
length: 13
V: TRBV11-2
J: TRBJ2-7
DNA: TGTGCCAGCAGCTTGTGGGGGCCGCTCGAGCAGTACTTC
CDR3: CASSLWGPLEQYF

D: NA
size: many
length: 14
V: TRBV28
J: TRBJ2-3
DNA: TGTGCCAGCTTAACCCCTCTCGGCACAGATACGCAGTATTTT
CDR3: CASLTPLGTDTQYF

D: TRBD1
size: medium-sized
length: 14
V: TRBV7-9
J: TRBJ2-3
DNA: TGTGCCAGCAGCTGGGGACAGGGGGAAGATACGCAGTATTTT
CDR3: CASSWGQGEDTQYF

D: NA
size: many
length: 14
V: TRBV7-9
J: TRBJ1-2
DNA: TGTGCCAGCAGCCTCATGGACGGAGACTATGGCTACACCTTC
CDR3: CASSLMDGDYGYTF

D: NA
size: many
length: 12
V: TRBV20-1
J: TRBJ1-1
DNA: TGCAGTGCCGCCCGTGGGGGCACTGAAGCTTTCTTT
CDR3: CSAARGGTEAFF

D: TRBD1
size: many
length: 14
V: TRBV12-3/TRBV12-4
J: TRBJ1-1
DNA: TGTGCCAGCAGTCTAGGGACAGGGAGCACTGAAGCTTTCTTT
CDR3: CASSLGTGSTEAFF

D: NA
size: many
length: 12
V: TRBV2
J: TRBJ2-4
DNA: TGTGCCAGCGGGGTCAGCCCAAACATTCAGTACTTC
CDR3: CASGVSPNIQYF

D: TRBD1
size: many
length: 12
V: TRBV20-1
J: TRBJ1-1
DNA: TGCAGTGCTACAGGGGGCCGCACTGAAGCTTTCTTT
CDR3: CSATGGRTEAFF

D: NA
size: many
length: 16
V: TRBV7-8
J: TRBJ2-3
DNA: TGTGCCAGCAGCCGGTTCGCCGGGAGTAGCACAGATACGCAGTATTTT
CDR3: CASSRFAGSSTDTQYF

D: NA
size: many
length: 14
V: TRBV6-5
J: TRBJ2-2
DNA: TGTGCCAGCAGTTCCTCATGGGTCACCGGGGAGCTGTTTTTT
CDR3: CASSSSWVTGELFF

D: NA
size: many
length: 13
V: TRBV25-1
J: TRBJ1-4
DNA: TGTGCCACCTCCCTGGGGGGGGATGAAAAACTGTTTTTT
CDR3: CATSLGGDEKLFF

D: NA
size: many
length: 16
V: TRBV12-3/TRBV12-4
J: TRBJ2-2
DNA: TGTGCCAGCAGCCCCGCCGGGACCGGAGGGGCCGGGGAGCTGTTTTTT
CDR3: CASSPAGTGGAGELFF

D: NA
size: NA
length: 15
V: TRBV14
J: TRBJ1-6
DNA: TGTGCCAGCAGCCCTTACCAGACGGGGAATTCACCCCTCCACTTT
CDR3: CASSPYQTGNSPLHF

D: NA
size: many
length: 13
V: TRBV5-1
J: TRBJ2-3
DNA: TGCGCCAGCAGCTTTTGGAGCACAGATACGCAGTATTTT
CDR3: CASSFWSTDTQYF

D: TRBD1
size: many
length: 14
V: TRBV12-3/TRBV12-4
J: TRBJ2-3
DNA: TGTGCCAGCAGTCCCCCGGGGACAGCGAATACGCAGTATTTT
CDR3: CASSPPGTANTQYF

D: TRBD2
size: NA
length: 17
V: TRBV24-1
J: TRBJ2-1
DNA: TGTGCCACCAGTGAGCCTGGACTAGCGCTATCCTACAATGAGCAGTTCTTC
CDR3: CATSEPGLALSYNEQFF

D: NA
size: many
length: 15
V: TRBV5-5
J: TRBJ1-3
DNA: TGTGCCAGCAGCCCTAGCGGCAGGTCTGGAAACACCATATATTTT
CDR3: CASSPSGRSGNTIYF

D: TRBD1
size: many
length: 12
V: TRBV6-2/TRBV6-3
J: TRBJ1-5
DNA: TGTGCCAGCAGGAGTGACAGGGCGGCCCAGCATTTT
CDR3: CASRSDRAAQHF

D: NA
size: many
length: 14
V: TRBV2
J: TRBJ2-5
DNA: TGTGCCAGCAGTAGACTAAGCGCCCAAGAGACCCAGTACTTC
CDR3: CASSRLSAQETQYF

D: NA
size: many
length: 15
V: TRBV7-9
J: TRBJ2-7
DNA: TGTGCCAGCAGCTTAGACAGGGCCATGAGCTACGAGCAGTACTTC
CDR3: CASSLDRAMSYEQYF

D: NA
size: many
length: 14
V: TRBV7-3
J: TRBJ2-2
DNA: TGTGCCAGCAGCTTAAATCGGGGGACCGGGGAGCTGTTTTTT
CDR3: CASSLNRGTGELFF

D: NA
size: many
length: 13
V: TRBV7-9
J: TRBJ1-4
DNA: TGTGCCAGCCGGACGGGGGCTGGTGAAAAACTGTTTTTT
CDR3: CASRTGAGEKLFF

D: TRBD2
size: NA
length: 14
V: TRBV20-1
J: TRBJ2-1
DNA: TGCAGTGCTAGACCTGACCTAGCGGGAGGCGAGCAGTTCTTC
CDR3: CSARPDLAGGEQFF

D: NA
size: many
length: 14
V: TRBV5-1
J: TRBJ1-2
DNA: TGCGCCAGCAGCACCCGGACAGATTCCTATGGCTACACCTTC
CDR3: CASSTRTDSYGYTF

D: TRBD1
size: many
length: 16
V: TRBV5-1
J: TRBJ2-7
DNA: TGCGCCAGCAGCGAACGGACAGGGGGTTCGTTTTACGAGCAGTACTTC
CDR3: CASSERTGGSFYEQYF

D: NA
size: many
length: 15
V: TRBV5-1
J: TRBJ1-1
DNA: TGCGCCAGCAGCTTGGTCGGGGCGCATGAAACTGAAGCTTTCTTT
CDR3: CASSLVGAHETEAFF

D: TRBD1
size: few
length: 14
V: TRBV5-5
J: TRBJ2-5
DNA: TGTGCCAGCAGCGGGGACAGCCTCCAAGAGACCCAGTACTTC
CDR3: CASSGDSLQETQYF

D: NA
size: many
length: 16
V: TRBV19
J: TRBJ1-2
DNA: TGTGCCAGTAGTATCCAGATGGGGAACCTGGGGTATGGCTACACCTTC
CDR3: CASSIQMGNLGYGYTF

D: NA
size: many
length: 11
V: TRBV20-1
J: TRBJ2-5
DNA: TGCAGTGCTAGAGATAAAGGGACCCAGTACTTC
CDR3: CSARDKGTQYF

D: NA
size: many
length: 15
V: TRBV28
J: TRBJ2-3
DNA: TGTGCCAGCAAAGTAGGAGTAGCTCGCACAGATACGCAGTATTTT
CDR3: CASKVGVARTDTQYF

D: NA
size: many
length: 13
V: TRBV4-1
J: TRBJ2-3
DNA: TGCGCCAGCAGCCAAGACGGGCAGTCTGCGCAGTATTTT
CDR3: CASSQDGQSAQYF

D: NA
size: many
length: 14
V: TRBV5-1
J: TRBJ2-3
DNA: TGCGCCAGCAGCTTTAACGTCCTCACAGATACGCAGTATTTT
CDR3: CASSFNVLTDTQYF

D: TRBD2
size: many
length: 14
V: TRBV5-4
J: TRBJ2-7
DNA: TGTGCCAGCAGCTTCGCTAGCGGATCCTACGAGCAGTACTTC
CDR3: CASSFASGSYEQYF

D: NA
size: few
length: 17
V: TRBV6-7
J: TRBJ2-1
DNA: TGTGCCAGCAGTTACCTCTCGACTAGAAGGGGTTACAATGAGCAGTTCTTC
CDR3: CASSYLSTRRGYNEQFF

D: TRBD2
size: many
length: 18
V: TRBV3-1
J: TRBJ2-2
DNA: TGTGCCAGCAACCACGGGGGTAGCGGGAGACGCGGCACCGGGGAGCTGTTTTTT
CDR3: CASNHGGSGRRGTGELFF

D: NA
size: many
length: 16
V: TRBV5-1
J: TRBJ1-6
DNA: TGCGCCAGCAGCCCTAATCCGGGCCTTTATAATTCACCCCTCCACTTT
CDR3: CASSPNPGLYNSPLHF

D: NA
size: many
length: 14
V: TRBV30
J: TRBJ1-5
DNA: TGTGCCTGGAGTGTACGAGGAGGGGTCGGACCCCAGCATTTT
CDR3: CAWSVRGGVGPQHF

D: NA
size: many
length: 13
V: TRBV6-1
J: TRBJ2-7
DNA: TGTGCCAGCAGTGAGAGAGGTACCTACGAGCAGTACTTC
CDR3: CASSERGTYEQYF

D: TRBD1
size: many
length: 19
V: TRBV20-1
J: TRBJ2-5
DNA: TGCAGTGCCACCTTCGGGACAGGGGGCCCAGAGTTCCGCAGAGGGACCCAGTACTTC
CDR3: CSATFGTGGPEFRRGTQYF

D: NA
size: many
length: 14
V: TRBV20-1
J: TRBJ1-5
DNA: TGCAGTGCTAGAAAACCCACAGAGAATCAGCCCCAGCATTTT
CDR3: CSARKPTENQPQHF

D: NA
size: many
length: 16
V: TRBV28
J: TRBJ2-1
DNA: TGTGCCAGCAGGGATACAGGAGACTACCTTTACAATGAGCAGTTCTTC
CDR3: CASRDTGDYLYNEQFF

D: NA
size: NA
length: 14
V: TRBV5-4
J: TRBJ2-5
DNA: TGTGCCAGCAGCTTGGAGCTAGCGAGCGAGACCCAGTACTTC
CDR3: CASSLELASETQYF

D: TRBD1
size: many
length: 14
V: TRBV29-1
J: TRBJ2-3
DNA: TGCAGCGTTAGACAGGGGGCTACCACAGATACGCAGTATTTT
CDR3: CSVRQGATTDTQYF

D: NA
size: many
length: 15
V: TRBV10-3
J: TRBJ2-3
DNA: TGTGCCATGAGTGGCGGATCCCCTAGCACAGATACGCAGTATTTT
CDR3: CAMSGGSPSTDTQYF

D: NA
size: many
length: 14
V: TRBV11-2
J: TRBJ1-2
DNA: TGTGCCAGCAGCCGCGGAACAGGTTTCTATGGCTACACCTTC
CDR3: CASSRGTGFYGYTF

D: NA
size: many
length: 12
V: TRBV9
J: TRBJ2-1
DNA: TGTGCCAGCAGCGTACAGGGCAATGAGCAGTTCTTC
CDR3: CASSVQGNEQFF

D: TRBD2
size: many
length: 18
V: TRBV10-3
J: TRBJ2-3
DNA: TGTGCCATCAGACCCTCCGGGGAACTAGCGGGGTCCACAGATACGCAGTATTTT
CDR3: CAIRPSGELAGSTDTQYF

D: NA
size: many
length: 11
V: TRBV30
J: TRBJ1-1
DNA: TGTGCCTGCAAAGTCTATACAGGGGCTTTCTTT
CDR3: CACKVYTGAFF

D: NA
size: many
length: 12
V: TRBV10-3
J: TRBJ2-5
DNA: TGTGCCATCGGAGGGGACCAAGAGACCCAGTACTTC
CDR3: CAIGGDQETQYF